A selection of T cell receptor beta chains follows, all from one sample in a study of identical twins. TCRdb redid the calling of the 5' RACE reads with MiXCR, one entry per CDR3 protein. This sample has about 810,000 distinct CDR3 sequences, with 9% to 15% found just once. The sample was also reused in another study, on yellow fever vaccine responses in identical twins.

What was sequenced was PBMCs. These TCRs come from a woman between 18 and 30 years old in good health. Each CDR3 is given with its conserved first and last residue. The D gene is left open where the match is weak. Only some rows state a clone size, as once, few, many or a class for expanded clones.

clone_size j_call v_call d_call cdr3_nt cdr3_aa
NA TRBJ2-5 TRBV24-1 TRBD1 TGTGCCACCAGTGACGCTGGGACAGGGGTTCCCCAAGAGACCCAGTACTTC CATSDAGTGVPQETQYF
few TRBJ2-1 TRBV9 NA TGTGCCAGCAGCCCCCAATCGTTGGGTCTCTTCAATGAGCAGTTCTTC CASSPQSLGLFNEQFF
many TRBJ2-1 TRBV7-8 NA TGTGCCAGCAGCTTAGGCAGACAACTCTACAATGAGCAGTTCTTC CASSLGRQLYNEQFF
NA TRBJ2-7 TRBV29-1 TRBD2 TGCAGCCCCGTTAGGCGGGGACTAGCGGGAGACGAGCAGTACTTC CSPVRRGLAGDEQYF
NA TRBJ2-3 TRBV7-8 NA TGTGCCAGCAGCTTAGGGGCATACACAGATACGCAGTATTTT CASSLGAYTDTQYF
NA TRBJ2-3 TRBV5-1 NA TGCGCCAGCAGCTTACTAATGAGGGGGAGCACAGATACGCAGTATTTT CASSLLMRGSTDTQYF
NA TRBJ2-1 TRBV12-3/TRBV12-4 TRBD2 TGTGCCAGCACCACAGCGGGGGTGCGTATTGTTGAGCAGTTCTTC CASTTAGVRIVEQFF
NA TRBJ2-3 TRBV4-2 TRBD2 TGTGCCAGCAGCATTACGCGGGGGGGGGTCACAGATACGCAGTATTTT CASSITRGGVTDTQYF
NA TRBJ2-3 TRBV7-9 TRBD2 TGTGCCAGCAGCCGGACTAGCGGGGGGGATACGCAGTATTTT CASSRTSGGDTQYF
few TRBJ2-1 TRBV5-1 NA TGCGCCAGCAGCTTGGGCGGGACCGCCGACAATGAGCAGTTCTTC CASSLGGTADNEQFF
NA TRBJ2-7 TRBV28 NA TGTGCCAGCAGGCCAGGGGCCTACGAGCAGTACTTC CASRPGAYEQYF
many TRBJ2-1 TRBV29-1 NA TGCAGCGTTGAAATAACTAGGGCCCTCGGGGAGTTCTTC CSVEITRALGEFF
many TRBJ2-5 TRBV12-3/TRBV12-4 NA TGTGCCAGCAGTCCCCGACACGGAGAGACCCAGTACTTC CASSPRHGETQYF
NA TRBJ1-1 TRBV5-6 NA TGTGCCAGCAGCTTGAGGCCAGGGAAAGATAACACTGAAGCTTTCTTT CASSLRPGKDNTEAFF
NA TRBJ1-2 TRBV20-1 NA TGCAGTGCCATGAACGGTATTAACTATGGCTACACCTTC CSAMNGINYGYTF
few TRBJ2-1 TRBV29-1 TRBD1 TGCAGCGGAGAGACAGGGGGCAAGGATGAGCAGTTCTTC CSGETGGKDEQFF
NA TRBJ2-3 TRBV4-1 NA TGCGCCAGCAGCCAAACAGACAGCTACCGCACAGATACGCAGTATTTT CASSQTDSYRTDTQYF
few TRBJ1-2 TRBV10-3 NA TGTGCCACCAAGGAGCGGCTCTATGGCTACACCTTC CATKERLYGYTF
few TRBJ2-2 TRBV5-1 TRBD1 TGCGCCAGCACCGGGACAGAACGGAACGGGGAGCTGTTTTTT CASTGTERNGELFF
few TRBJ1-2 TRBV7-2 NA TGTGCCAGCAGCTTAGTGTCCCGGGATCCCTATGGCTACACCTTC CASSLVSRDPYGYTF
few TRBJ1-2 TRBV5-1 NA TGCGCCAGCAGCTCCGACAACCCCTTCGACCATAATGGCTACACCTTC CASSSDNPFDHNGYTF
NA TRBJ1-6 TRBV7-3 NA TGTGCCAGCAGCTCAAACCAGAATTCACCCCTCCACTTT CASSSNQNSPLHF
few TRBJ2-1 TRBV12-3/TRBV12-4 TRBD2 TGTGCCAGCAGTCCAGTAGCGGGAATACACAATGAGCAGTTCTTC CASSPVAGIHNEQFF
few TRBJ2-5 TRBV5-1 NA TGCGCCAGCAGCTTGGCGGCTTTAGGCAGTTGGGAGACCCAGTACTTC CASSLAALGSWETQYF
NA TRBJ1-1 TRBV5-1 NA TGCGCCAGCAGCAATGGGGGCGTCACTGAAGCTTTCTTT CASSNGGVTEAFF
NA TRBJ2-2 TRBV28 TRBD1 TGTGCCAGTCGTCAGGGGGAAACCGGGGAGCTGTTTTTT CASRQGETGELFF
NA TRBJ2-3 TRBV12-3/TRBV12-4 TRBD2 TGTGCCAGCAGCTTGGATCCGGGACTAGTAAGCACAGATACGCAGTATTTT CASSLDPGLVSTDTQYF
many TRBJ2-7 TRBV28 NA TGTGCCAGCAGTTTAGTCTATGCCGAGCAGTACTTC CASSLVYAEQYF
few TRBJ2-7 TRBV7-2 NA TGTGCCAGCAGTCCCGACCCCGGGACTCCATCTGCCGAGCAGTACTTC CASSPDPGTPSAEQYF
NA TRBJ1-2 TRBV2 TRBD1 TGTGCCAGCACCTCGGACAGGATACCCGCCGGCTACACCTTC CASTSDRIPAGYTF
few TRBJ2-7 TRBV7-9 NA TGTGCCAGCAGCTTAAGTCAGGGGTCCCCCATACGTGGGGAGCAGTACTTC CASSLSQGSPIRGEQYF
few TRBJ2-1 TRBV7-9 TRBD2 TGTGCCAGCAGCTTCCGGACTAGCGGGCTGGGGCACAATGAGCAGTTCTTC CASSFRTSGLGHNEQFF
few TRBJ2-2 TRBV15 NA TGTGCCACCAGCCCGAAACAGGGTTTTAAGACCGGGGAGCTGTTTTTT CATSPKQGFKTGELFF
few TRBJ1-2 TRBV28 TRBD1 TGTGCCAGCACAGACAGGGAGAGAGACACCTTC CASTDRERDTF
NA TRBJ2-7 TRBV20-1 NA TGCAGTGCTAGAGATGCTAGTTTTTTCGAGCAGTACTTC CSARDASFFEQYF
NA TRBJ2-1 TRBV29-1 TRBD1 TGCAGCGCCGGGACAGATCCCTCCTACAATGAGCAGTTCTTC CSAGTDPSYNEQFF
few TRBJ2-5 TRBV12-3/TRBV12-4 NA TGTGCCAGCAGTCCCCCTTGGCCGGAGGAGACCCAGTACTTC CASSPPWPEETQYF
NA TRBJ1-5 TRBV6-2/TRBV6-3 TRBD1 TGTGCCAGCAGTTACGGGGGGACAGGGGGTCAGCCCCAGCATTTT CASSYGGTGGQPQHF
NA TRBJ2-3 TRBV29-1 NA TGCAGCGTGATCGCGGACTACAACACAGATACGCAGTATTTT CSVIADYNTDTQYF
few TRBJ2-5 TRBV20-1 TRBD2 TGCAGTGCTAGAGATACCGGACTAGCGGAGACCCAGTACTTC CSARDTGLAETQYF